This T cell receptor beta chain was profiled in a study of a mutant IDH1 vaccine in newly diagnosed glioma. Study-wide background: First vaccine doses came 4-6 weeks after radiotherapy alone, or with temozolomide cycles. Earlier care involved radiotherapy, temozolomide, or both, and the majority received both. Study-level points and caveats: The study observed vaccine-induced immune responses in roughly 93% of patients.

The time point: week 23, last vaccination. In every dose of vaccine, 300 ug of mutant IDH1 20-mer peptide was given alongside topical imiquimod. Trimming stripped 2 bases from V and 1 base from J, with 5 bases between. The germline V gene has CDR1 MRHNA and CDR2 SNTAGT. The CDR3 totals 13 residues. Measured with immunoSEQ multiplex PCR; TCRdb has only the in-frame clones, and not every one. This sample carries around 26,000 clones, roughly 80% of them seen once, and the ten largest clones take approximately 19%. The sample holds a few counts of this clone. The antigen remains unidentified. Sequencing was performed on PBMCs, taken from a glioma patient whose treatment included an IDH1 peptide vaccine. This TCR was recovered from a woman aged 30 to 39 with glioma. This chain joins TRBV6-4 and TRBJ1-1; tentative D call: TRBD1 (5 bases). CDR3 coding DNA: TGTGCCAGCAGTGACAGGGGGAACACTGAAGCTTTCTTT. The encoded protein is CASSDRGNTEAFF.